This T cell receptor (beta chain) was sequenced during a study of T cell clusters in autoimmune cytopenias. Study-wide results and caveats: Healthy donors had about 2.8-fold more exclusive TRB clusters than active autoimmune hepatitis patients.

One tube held mixed TRB-A and TRB-B primer pools for touch-down PCR. TCRdb re-called the multiplex PCR reads; one entry per CDR3 protein, DNA not given. The clone table shows fewer than 10,000 distinct CDR3 sequences, with the ten largest holding just over 9%. This CDR3 has 15 amino acids. Germline values: CDR1 SGHTA, CDR2 FQGNSA. As to this clonotype: The antigen is undetermined.

TRB was amplified from approximately 230 ng of peripheral blood genomic DNA per sample. Material: peripheral blood. J is TRBJ1-2 and V is TRBV7-2. The TCR was taken from a human donor with an autoimmune cytopenia or autoimmune hepatitis (not recorded which). The CDR3 here is CASSFTGDGPYGYTF.